The clone carrying this T cell receptor beta chain was picked up a small number of times. The target antigen is unknown. Unique molecular identifiers were attached to individual cDNA molecules during library preparation. TCRdb passed the RACE reads through MiXCR, listing each CDR3 protein once. Of about 360,000 distinct CDR3 sequences in the sample, approximately 6.9% are singletons; the top ten hold approximately 8.9%. The data derive from a study of human T cells and chemical hapten exposure. Regarding the study as a whole: Donor immune responses may differ from healthy people's, since all donors had alopecia. Significantly more large CDR3 similarity clusters arose among expanded TCRs than among controls.

Indicated time point: patch test 1, 2 weeks after DPC sensitization. Treatment denoted: therapeutic diphenylcyclopropenone sensitization with weekly scalp DPC. The V end was cut by 5 bases, the J end by 5 bases, with 18 bases between. There are 16 residues in the CDR3. Germline values: CDR1 SGHTA, CDR2 FQGNSA. The TCR comes from a woman aged 18-29 years with alopecia areata. Some clones in this sample may be carry-over from other donors' samples. The V call is TRBV7-2, the J call TRBJ2-2, with D maybe TRBD1 (6 bases). The specimen comprised whole blood, sampled in connection with sensitization to the hapten diphenylcyclopropenone (DPC). The CDR3 protein is CASSPPGTRGTGELFF. DNA for the CDR3: TGTGCCAGCAGCCCCCCCGGGACGAGGGGGACCGGGGAGCTGTTTTTT.